The rows below give T cell receptor beta chains drawn from one sample of a study of radiotherapy plus CTLA-4 blockade in lung cancer. The assay was immunoSEQ multiplex PCR, and TCRdb's table has in-frame clones only and misses some. The sample lists some 73,000 clones, roughly 70% seen once, with around 10% in the top ten. The source was peripheral blood, collected from a patient treated with radiotherapy plus ipilimumab. Receptors originate from a human donor with non-small cell lung cancer whose response to radiotherapy plus ipilimumab could not be evaluated. CDR3s leave out the opening cysteine and the closing phenylalanine or tryptophan. Each record gives: D gene, V gene, J gene, CDR3 protein. D genes are given only for firm matches.

.	TRBV5-1	TRBJ1-1	ASSTGGGTEAF
TRBD2	TRBV4-1	TRBJ2-1	ASSQVRLAVYNEQF
.	TRBV29-1	TRBJ1-1	SVELSLGNTEAF
.	TRBV5-6	TRBJ1-3	ASSLQFSGNTIY
TRBD2	TRBV15	TRBJ2-1	ATRAGTSGYNEQF
.	TRBV2	TRBJ1-5	ASIRDINQPQH
.	TRBV30	TRBJ1-3	AWSVYIAGTRSH
TRBD1	TRBV5-1	TRBJ1-6	ASTQAGGDRRPLH
TRBD1	TRBV4-2	TRBJ2-7	ASSPRQGGSYEQY
TRBD2	TRBV11-2	TRBJ2-7	ASSSTRTSGGGEQY
.	TRBV4-1	TRBJ2-3	ASSQAPISTQY
TRBD1	TRBV10-3	TRBJ1-1	AISESRTGNSNTEAF
.	TRBV5-1	TRBJ2-1	ASRASNEQF
TRBD2	TRBV4-3	TRBJ2-1	ASSQDLSGVVQF
.	TRBV9	TRBJ1-2	ASSVDEFNYGYT
.	TRBV12-5	TRBJ2-7	ASGPRDKSYEQY
.	TRBV6-6	TRBJ2-7	ASRGDRSGSYEQY
TRBD1	TRBV5-1	TRBJ2-7	ASSSTPGQGDDEQY
.	TRBV7-9	TRBJ1-1	ASSLIRGNTEAF
TRBD1	TRBV7-9	TRBJ1-5	ASSLGTGPNQPQH
TRBD1	TRBV11-3	TRBJ2-1	ASSRGQGGDDEQF
TRBD1	TRBV6-6	TRBJ1-6	ASSLPGTGISSPLH
.	TRBV27	TRBJ1-2	ASSLGGARGGYGYT
TRBD2	TRBV4-1	TRBJ2-5	ASSQGGTSGGKETQY
.	TRBV9	TRBJ2-2	ASSVDPGYTGELF
.	TRBV19	TRBJ1-1	ASSIPHRAKPEAF
TRBD2	TRBV14	TRBJ2-7	ASSQVASGTSYEQY
.	TRBV27	TRBJ1-4	ASGRGGAEKLF
TRBD1	TRBV25-1	TRBJ2-1	ASSEAGTGWLHEQF
.	TRBV10-3	TRBJ1-4	AISEGAEKLF
.	TRBV5-1	TRBJ1-1	ASSVGTKGAEAF
.	TRBV11-3	TRBJ2-7	ASSPDGPWEQY
TRBD2	TRBV6-6	TRBJ2-7	ASSLGLADSYEQY
TRBD2	TRBV2	TRBJ2-7	ASSDISGITISYEQY
.	TRBV28	TRBJ1-5	ASSTLTNQPQH
.	TRBV28	TRBJ1-2	ASSLDWGGYGYT
.	TRBV5-8	TRBJ2-2	ASSARGRTGELF
.	TRBV6-1	TRBJ2-7	ASSELGRRGEQY
TRBD1	TRBV27	TRBJ1-2	ASRPTGGLSNYGYT
.	TRBV5-1	TRBJ1-3	ASSLVGSGNTIY
TRBD2	TRBV6-1	TRBJ2-5	ASSEAAGGVWTEETQY
TRBD2	TRBV6-1	TRBJ2-2	ASSGIGGGAGELF
.	TRBV9	TRBJ2-7	ASSVAREPYEQY
TRBD2	TRBV9	TRBJ2-1	ASSVAVAGVLSYNEQF
TRBD2	TRBV10-3	TRBJ2-1	AIRPGLAGEGDNEQF
TRBD1	TRBV6-5	TRBJ2-7	ASRPGTEDPYEQY
.	TRBV5-6	TRBJ2-7	ASSSYRVQSSYEQY
TRBD1	TRBV5-1	TRBJ1-5	ASSLGGTGGGSNQPQH
.	TRBV6-4	TRBJ1-3	ASSQDSGNTIY